The T cell receptor beta chain under discussion was sequenced for a study of cytomegalovirus exposure and HLA in healthy donors. Study-wide results and caveats: The study reported that TCR beta sequences accurately predicted HLA-A and HLA-B alleles in most subjects.

Germline CDR1 reads GTSNPN; CDR2 reads SVGIG (reference sequence). The germline V and J ends were trimmed by 6 bases and 1 base, with 12 bases remaining between them. The CDR3 runs to 13 residues. A word on this clone: Its cognate antigen is unknown.

Use of 60 Vbeta and 13 Jbeta primers characterized the PCR. Profiling relied on immunoSEQ multiplex PCR, and the TCRdb table lists in-frame clones only, not all of them. The table has tens of thousands of clones, 73% seen once. The source material was PBMCs. This clonotype originated in a man between 50 and 59 years old in good health and CMV-seronegative. The chain recombines TRBV30 with TRBJ2-5; D may be TRBD2 (6 bases). CDR3 sequence (DNA): TGTGCCTGTACCGGAGGGACCCAAGAGACCCAGTACTTC. Translation gives CACTGGTQETQYF.